This T cell receptor (beta chain) was sequenced during a study of identical twins. General study results and limits: Monozygotic twin pairs showed more out-of-frame TCR alpha sharing than models estimated. In cord blood, abundant beta clonotypes had fewer insertions; memory showed no trend.

Among all donors, each was a healthy Caucasian. TCRdb recomputed calls from the 5' RACE reads with MiXCR, one row per CDR3 protein. This sample yields hundreds of thousands of distinct CDR3 sequences, of which roughly 12% are seen a single time; around 1.6% belongs to the top ten. A word on this clonotype: Its specificity is unknown.

Germline CDR1 is SGHVS and CDR2 is FQNEAQ. The CDR3 is 14 amino acids. V lost 5 bases, J lost 2 bases, and 6 bases stayed unmatched. This same sample was also part of a study on yellow fever vaccine responses in identical twins.

The sequenced material came from PBMCs. The chain uses TRBV7-8 and TRBJ2-7; 7 bases are shared with TRBD2. The receptor's source is a woman aged 18-30 years in good health. The CDR3: CASSVRAGPYEQYF. CDR3 coding DNA: TGTGCCAGCAGCGTTCGAGCGGGACCCTACGAGCAGTACTTC.